This TCR beta chain was retrieved from a study of blood T cell repertoires in COVID-19. Background on the study: Cohort 3 donors were reported recovered after two negative PCRs, clearance, or symptom resolution.

In the authors' workflow: The authors estimated nucleated cell counts from reference gene primer amplification. The assay was immunoSEQ multiplex PCR, and TCRdb's table has in-frame clones only and misses some. V and J calls and clone size follow that table, whereas D and trimming were derived from the DNA. The sample consists of 250,000 to 300,000 clones, around 90% of them appearing once. Per the germline V gene, CDR1 is SGHTA and CDR2 is FQGNSA. The trim removed 4 bases at V and 1 base at J, leaving 15 bases unmatched. The CDR3 contains 19 residues. Participant ages covered 18 to 89 years across 24 US areas. Participant-given clinical history determined each cohort assignment.

The clonotype was recovered from a woman in her sixties or seventies in a cohort exposed to, infected with or recovered from COVID-19 (not recorded which). The chain uses TRBV7-2 and TRBJ2-7, with 11 positions matching TRBD2. Input material: PBMCs or T cells enriched from blood (not recorded which). CDR3 protein: CASSSHPGLAVRKSYEQYF. In nucleotides, the CDR3 is TGTGCCAGCAGCTCGCACCCGGGACTAGCGGTCCGTAAATCCTACGAGCAGTACTTC. The whole variable domain, remainder taken from reference TRBV7-2 and TRBJ2-7, is GAGVSQSPSNKVTEKGKDVELRCDPISGHTALYWYRQSLGQGLEFLIYFQGNSAPDKSGLPSDRFSAERTGGSVSTLTIQRTQQEDSAVYLCASSSHPGLAVRKSYEQYFGPGTRLTVT.